Each of the 21 T cell receptor beta chains below was sequenced from the same sample in a study of cytomegalovirus exposure and HLA in healthy donors. Researchers ran the PCR with 60 Vbeta and 13 Jbeta primers. TCRdb keeps only in-frame clones here, not all; method: immunoSEQ multiplex PCR. The sample yields 110,000 or so clones, roughly 76% seen once. The specimen was PBMCs. The source of these receptors is a man in his forties or fifties in good health and CMV-seropositive.

This clone was detected a few times. The rearrangement uses TRBV5-5 and TRBJ1-1; D is unclear. The germline V gene has CDR1 SGHKS and CDR2 YYEKEE (reference sequence). This CDR3 comprises 15 residues. V lost 2 bases and J 0 bases, leaving 11 bases between the germline ends. CDR3 region: CASSFQHGMNTEAFF. The DNA of the CDR3 is TGTGCCAGCAGCTTCCAACACGGGATGAACACTGAAGCTTTCTTT.

The V and J genes are TRBV6-5 and TRBJ2-5, with a tentative D call TRBD1 (6 bases). Germline lookup yields CDR1 MNHEY and CDR2 SVGAGI. The V gene lost 7 bases and the J gene lost 1 base, with 7 bases spanning the gap. The CDR3 is 12 residues long. CDR3 bases: TGTGCCAGCAAGGACAGCCAAGAGACCCAGTACTTC. Translating gives CASKDSQETQYF.

This rearrangement joins TRBV6-5 to TRBJ2-7; 10 bases line up with TRBD1. Germline CDR1 MNHEY, CDR2 SVGAGI. This CDR3 contains 15 residues. V trimming: 8 bases; J trimming: 6 bases; junction bases outside the gene matches: 13. The CDR3 loop is CASGVEGTGVSEQYF. The DNA of the CDR3 is TGTGCCAGCGGGGTAGAAGGGACAGGGGTCTCCGAGCAGTACTTC.

The rearrangement joins TRBV7-2 to TRBJ2-5; no firm D call. The J call may not be correct, given that the DNA end is closer to TRBJ2-7. The CDR3 consists of 13 residues. The V gene's germline CDR1 is SGHTA and CDR2 FQGNSA. For the CDR3, the DNA is TGTGCCAGCAGCTCATACGAGCCCCTCGAGCAGTACTTC. It is translated as CASSSYEPLEQYF.

V gene TRBV6-6 combines with J gene TRBJ2-7; 7 bases are shared with TRBD1. The CDR3 has 15 amino acids. Germline assignment: CDR1 MNHNY and CDR2 SVGAGI (reference sequence). J gave up 6 bases and V 1 base, and 9 bases lay outside the gene matches. The CDR3 protein is CASSYLWDSKSEQYF. In DNA, the CDR3 is TGTGCCAGCAGTTACTTATGGGACAGTAAAAGCGAGCAGTACTTC.

V is TRBV7-8 and J is TRBJ2-3, with D possibly matching TRBD2 (6 bases). The germline CDR1 and CDR2 sequences are SGHVS and FQNEAQ. The V end lost 1 base, the J end lost 1 base, and 12 bases lay between the germline ends. The CDR3 totals 16 residues. The CDR3: CASSLVTWGGTDTQYF. The CDR3 DNA reads as TGTGCCAGCAGCTTAGTTACCTGGGGGGGCACAGATACGCAGTATTTT. Variable domain in full (rest from reference TRBV7-8 and TRBJ2-3): GAGVSQSPRYKVAKRGQDVALRCDPISGHVSLFWYQQALGQGPEFLTYFQNEAQLDKSGLPSDRFFAERPEGSVSTLKIQRTQQEDSAVYLCASSLVTWGGTDTQYFGPGTRLTVL.

The V and J genes are TRBV10-3 and TRBJ2-3; TRBD2 matches 13 bases. Germline V CDR1 and CDR2: ENHRY, SYGVKD. The CDR3 runs 20 residues. V trimming: 3 bases; J trimming: 2 bases; junction bases outside the gene matches: 14. The CDR3 coding sequence is TGTGCCATCAGTGACCTCCGGAGGGGACTAGCGGGACCTAACACAGATACGCAGTATTTT. Protein sequence: CAISDLRRGLAGPNTDTQYF.

The chain is built from TRBV11-3 and TRBJ2-3; tentative D call: TRBD1 (5 bases). Trimming took off 5 bases at V and 0 bases at J, with 12 bases between the two ends. Germline V gene sequence: CDR1 SGHNT, CDR2 YENEEA. There are 15 residues in the CDR3. The CDR3 region is CASSKTATSTDTQYF. The CDR3 DNA reads as TGTGCCAGCAGCAAGACAGCTACTAGCACAGATACGCAGTATTTT.

The chain has TRBV7-2 and TRBJ1-2; possible D gene TRBD1, 6 bases. Germline assignment: CDR1 SGHTA and CDR2 FQGNSA. V shed 5 bases and J shed 1 base, with 17 bases lying between them. CDR3 size: 16 residues. For the CDR3, the DNA is TGTGCCAGCAGCCCCTCCATGGGACATCTTAACTATGGCTACACCTTC. Amino acid sequence: CASSPSMGHLNYGYTF.

This chain joins TRBV14 and TRBJ1-1; 9 bases are a match to TRBD1. This CDR3 is 17 amino acids long. J gave up 1 base and V 2 bases, and 8 bases lay outside the gene matches. Germline loops: CDR1 SGHDN, CDR2 FVKESK. The CDR3: CASSQFATGQGNTEAFF. The CDR3 bases are TGTGCCAGCAGCCAATTCGCTACGGGACAGGGGAACACTGAAGCTTTCTTT.

This clone was seen once. The rearrangement joins TRBV10-1 to TRBJ1-5; 7 bases fit TRBD1. Germline V gene lookup returns CDR1 WNHNN and CDR2 SYGVQD (reference sequence). This CDR3 has 15 amino acids. V gave up 5 bases and J gave up 0 bases; unmatched junction bases: 4. The DNA of the CDR3 is TGCGCCAGCAGTACGGGGACAGTTAGCAATCAGCCCCAGCATTTT. Its translation is CASSTGTVSNQPQHF.

This clone was observed a single time. The rearrangement links TRBV4-3 to TRBJ2-5; D call uncertain. V was shortened by 5 bases and J by 5 bases, with 15 bases between the two germline ends. The germline gives CDR1 LGHNA, CDR2 YSLEER. This CDR3 contains 14 residues. The CDR3 DNA is TGCGCCAGCAGCGCTACTCTACAAGCGGAGACCCAGTACTTC. Its translation is CASSATLQAETQYF.

The chain combines TRBV10-1 with TRBJ1-1; 8 bases line up with TRBD1. The CDR3 is made up of 13 amino acids. Germline trimming cut 4 bases from V and 6 bases from J; bases unmatched to any gene: 4. Germline-derived CDR1 and CDR2 are WNHNN and SYGVQD (reference sequence). The CDR3 DNA reads TGCGCCAGCAGTGGACAGGGGAAAGCTGAAGCTTTCTTT. It encodes CASSGQGKAEAFF.

The genes are TRBV11-2 and TRBJ2-7; 10 nucleotides align to TRBD2. Germline assignment: CDR1 SGHAT and CDR2 FQNNGV. There are 19 residues in the CDR3. V was pared by 5 bases and J by 0 bases, with 16 bases of the junction left unmatched. In DNA, the CDR3 is TGTGCCAGCAGCACTACCCTCCGGACTAGCGGTGCTAGCTCCTACGAGCAGTACTTC. Its translation: CASSTTLRTSGASSYEQYF.

This chain joins TRBV6-1 and TRBJ1-4; TRBD1 is a possible D gene (6 bases). Per germline, CDR1 MNHNS and CDR2 SASEGT. The CDR3 extends over 15 amino acids. Trimming shortened V by 3 bases and J by 4 bases, and 12 bases separated the two germline ends. The CDR3 nucleotides are TGTGCCAGCAGTGAGCAGACAGGAAATAATGAAAAACTGTTTTTT. It codes for CASSEQTGNNEKLFF.

This clone was detected a few times. V gene TRBV27 combines with J gene TRBJ2-7, with 8 bases matching TRBD2. Germline CDR1 and CDR2: MNHEY and SMNVEV (reference sequence). V lost 5 bases and J lost 6; bases outside the gene matches: 15. The CDR3 runs 16 residues. CDR3 nucleotides: TGTGCCAGCAGTATGGCAGCGGGAGTCCCTACGGGCGAGCAGTACTTC. Its translation: CASSMAAGVPTGEQYF.

This chain uses TRBV11-2 with TRBJ2-3; D might be TRBD1 (5 bases). Germline loops: CDR1 SGHAT, CDR2 FQNNGV. Trimming shortened V by 0 bases and J by 2 bases, and 9 bases separated the two germline ends. CDR3 size: 15 residues. The CDR3 region is CASSLDDRPTDTQYF. In DNA, the CDR3 is TGTGCCAGCAGCTTAGATGACAGACCCACAGATACGCAGTATTTT.

V and J are TRBV7-6 and TRBJ2-5; D possibly corresponds to TRBD2 (5 bases). The CDR3 runs to 16 residues. V was pared by 8 bases and J by 5 bases, with 24 bases between. Germline loops: CDR1 SGHVS, CDR2 FNYEAQ. The CDR3 DNA reads as TGTGCCAGCCCCAGGTTCCCGGGGAGAAGGAAGGAGACCCAGTACTTC. It yields the protein CASPRFPGRRKETQYF.

CDR3 sequence: CASSYRVGEQYF. CDR3 nucleotide sequence: TGTGCCAGCAGTTACAGGGTCGGGGAGCAGTACTTC. The V gene is TRBV28, the J gene TRBJ2-7, with D possibly TRBD1 on 6 matching bases. There are 12 residues in the CDR3. Germline lookup yields CDR1 MDHEN and CDR2 SYDVKM. With 4 bases removed from V and 7 bases from J, the gap between germline ends came to 11 bases.

This clone was picked up a small number of times. The same CDR3 is also encoded by other DNA sequences in this sample. This chain uses TRBV7-2 with TRBJ1-1; a possible D gene is TRBD1 (5 bases). CDR1 is SGHTA, CDR2 FQGNSA, per germline. The ends were cut back, 6 bases at V and 1 base at J, with 9 bases in the middle. The CDR3 sequence is 13 residues long. The CDR3 spells CASSLGQNTEAFF. DNA for the CDR3: TGTGCCAGCAGTCTCGGACAGAACACTGAAGCTTTCTTT.

The gene calls are TRBV28 and TRBJ2-7; 10 nucleotides agree with TRBD2. Germline trimming cut 5 bases from V and 5 bases from J; bases unmatched to any gene: 12. CDR1 and CDR2 from the germline V gene are MDHEN and SYDVKM. The CDR3 loop spans 16 amino acids. The CDR3 region has the DNA TGTGCCAGCAGTCCCCTCGGGAGCGGGAGGGAAGACGAGCAGTACTTC. This gives the protein CASSPLGSGREDEQYF.